The table lists the clone carrying this TCR beta chain with many counts. The germline V gene has CDR1 SGHAT and CDR2 FQNNGV. J gave up 5 bases and V 2 bases, and 7 bases lay outside the gene matches. The CDR3 contains 16 residues. This sample is drawn from a study of human T cells and chemical hapten exposure. The study used a library that attached unique molecular identifiers to individual cDNA molecules. Original methodology: Counting gave a median of around 100,000 TCRs per sample, with values ranging from 23,224 to 690,600. MiXCR, run by TCRdb on the 5' RACE reads, gives a single entry per CDR3 protein. The V and J calls come from TCRdb's annotation, not from the publication. The data show 110,000 or so distinct CDR3 sequences, with approximately 20% seen just once and roughly 2.8% held by the top ten. Total RNA extraction was carried out from unfractionated whole blood.

The chain is built from TRBV11-2 and TRBJ2-4; TRBD2 aligns across 9 bases. The TCR originated in a human donor in good health. CDR3 sequence: CASSLPSGRTENIQYF. The CDR3 bases are TGTGCCAGCAGCTTACCCAGCGGGAGGACGGAAAACATTCAGTACTTC.